The 13 T cell receptor beta chains in this list originate from one sample, sequenced in a study of T cell changes during pregnancy in multiple sclerosis. Assay: immunoSEQ multiplex PCR; the TCRdb copy retains only in-frame clones and omits some. The sample includes 40,000 to 55,000 clones, roughly 90% seen only once; the top ten take roughly 0.49%. Material: CD4+ T cells from peripheral blood mononuclear cells, obtained in the third trimester of pregnancy. These receptors all come from a female donor with multiple sclerosis, enrolled in a pregnancy study.

The sample holds one count of this clone. The V gene is TRBV28, the J gene TRBJ2-3; possible D gene TRBD2, 5 bases. The V and J ends lost 3 bases and 0 bases respectively, with 10 bases between them. Germline CDR1 MDHEN, CDR2 SYDVKM. The CDR3 consists of 15 residues. DNA for the CDR3: TGTGCCAGCAGTTTGCCCGGGGTCAGCACAGATACGCAGTATTTT. Residues: CASSLPGVSTDTQYF.

The chain uses TRBV7-2 and TRBJ2-7; TRBD2 might be the D (5 bases). The length of the CDR3 is 13 residues. CDR1 and CDR2 (germline): SGHTA, FQGNSA. V was cut by 1 base and J by 3 bases, with 7 bases left in between. This CDR3 reads CASSLGRNYEQYF. The CDR3 DNA reads TGTGCCAGCAGCTTAGGGAGGAACTACGAGCAGTACTTC.

The rearrangement uses TRBV15 and TRBJ1-5; D remains ambiguous. The V end was cut by 5 bases, the J end by 4 bases, with 15 bases between. The CDR3 extends over 15 amino acids. CDR1 LNHNV and CDR2 YYDKDF come from the germline V gene (reference sequence). The CDR3 nucleotides are TGTGCCACCAGCGCCGCGGCAGAGCATAATCAGCCCCAGCATTTT. As protein: CATSAAAEHNQPQHF.

This chain uses TRBV6-5 with TRBJ2-2; tentatively, D is TRBD1 (6 bases). The CDR3 contains 14 residues. CDR1 MNHEY and CDR2 SVGAGI come from the germline V gene. V gave up 6 bases and J gave up 3 bases, with 11 bases separating them. CDR3 DNA sequence: TGTGCCAGCAGAGAGCAGGGGCACACCGGGGAGCTGTTTTTT. It yields the protein CASREQGHTGELFF.

This sequence joins TRBV9 and TRBJ2-7; the D gene is possibly TRBD1 (6 bases). Trimming shortened V by 0 bases and J by 4 bases, and 14 bases separated the two germline ends. This CDR3 region has 15 residues. Germline assignment: CDR1 SGDLS and CDR2 YYNGEE. Written as DNA, the CDR3 is TGTGCCAGCAGCGTAGATGGGGGCGGCTTTTACGAGCAGTACTTC. This translates into CASSVDGGGFYEQYF. Full variable domain (rest looked up from reference TRBV9 and TRBJ2-7): DSGVTQTPKHLITATGQRVTLRCSPRSGDLSVYWYQQSLDQGLQFLIQYYNGEERAKGNILERFSAQQFPDLHSELNLSSLELGDSALYFCASSVDGGGFYEQYFGPGTRLTVT.

The count of this clone is one. The chain is built from TRBV28 and TRBJ1-5, with TRBD1 matching 8 bases. V was clipped by 5 bases and J by 2 bases; unmatched bases: 8. The V gene's germline CDR1 is MDHEN and CDR2 SYDVKM. The CDR3 runs to 16 residues. In nucleotides, the CDR3 is TGTGCCAGCAGTACATGGACAGGGTGGGGCAATCAGCCCCAGCATTTT. As protein: CASSTWTGWGNQPQHF.

The chain carries TRBV2 and TRBJ2-3, with D unresolved. The germline CDR1 and CDR2 sequences are SNHLY and FYNNEI. The CDR3 runs to 15 residues. The V end lost 4 bases, the J end lost 8 bases, and 19 bases lay between the germline ends. CDR3 in amino acids: CASSGAAGLVVTQYF. The CDR3 DNA follows: TGTGCCAGCAGTGGGGCTGCCGGCCTTGTTGTTACGCAGTATTTT.

The V call is TRBV6-1, the J call TRBJ2-1, with D possibly TRBD1 on 6 matching bases. This CDR3 is built from 19 residues. Deletions cut 4 bases from V and 9 bases from J, with 31 bases between. The germline V gene has CDR1 MNHNS and CDR2 SASEGT. The CDR3 DNA is TGTGCCAGCAGTGCTGGGACAAGCGTAGCGATAGTCCGACCTAGTGAGCAGTTCTTC. Translated: CASSAGTSVAIVRPSEQFF.

This clone was seen only once. This sequence joins TRBV6-5 and TRBJ2-2; perhaps TRBD1 as D (6 bases). The V and J ends lost 5 bases and 2 bases respectively, with 9 bases between them. CDR3 length: 14 amino acids. Germline V gene data show CDR1 as MNHEY and CDR2 as SVGAGI. CDR3 sequence: CASSQGQNTGELFF. Here the CDR3 DNA reads TGTGCCAGCAGTCAGGGACAAAACACCGGGGAGCTGTTTTTT.

The rearrangement joins TRBV9 to TRBJ2-3; D might be TRBD2 (5 bases). The V end was cut by 0 bases, the J end by 4 bases, with 15 bases between. The CDR3 runs to 16 residues. Germline lookup yields CDR1 SGDLS and CDR2 YYNGEE. The CDR3 DNA sequence: TGTGCCAGCAGCGTAGAACGCGGGCTACCGGCAGATACGCAGTATTTT. Its translation: CASSVERGLPADTQYF.

This clone appeared once. This chain joins TRBV21-1 and TRBJ2-6; the table names TRBD1, a call not compared with the DNA. TRBV21-1 is marked as a pseudogene. The CDR3 length is 22 residues. Here the CDR3 reads CASIGISCGDRGRYSGANVLTF. CDR3 DNA: TGTGCCAGCATCGGAATCAGCTGTGGGGACAGGGGCCGCTACTCTGGGGCCAACGTCCTGACTTTC.

The chain has TRBV21-1 and TRBJ2-1; TRBD2, the D gene given by the table, was not confirmed from the DNA. TRBV21-1 is listed as a pseudogene. There are 22 residues in the CDR3. CDR3 sequence reads: CASSKMTGLAGEGRVSYNEQFF. CDR3 in DNA: TGTGCCAGCAGCAAGATGACAGGACTAGCGGGAGAGGGGAGGGTCTCCTACAATGAGCAGTTCTTC.

This clone showed up just once. The chain carries TRBV7-8 and TRBJ1-1, with a weak D call TRBD1 (5 bases). CDR1 and CDR2 from the germline V gene are SGHVS and FQNEAQ. The CDR3 consists of 14 residues. The V gene lost 4 bases and the J gene lost 0 bases, with 9 bases spanning the gap. The CDR3 DNA follows: TGTGCCAGCAGCTCGGACAACATGAACACTGAAGCTTTCTTT. This gives the protein CASSSDNMNTEAFF.